This TCR beta chain appears in the sequencing data of a study of blood T cells in healthy people across ages (dated by TCRdb to about 2015). A note on the overall study: In model experiments, roughly one uniquely barcoded TCR beta cDNA molecule per two T cells was captured by template switching. Using deep sequencing normalized with unique cDNA molecular identifiers, the study measured how TCR beta repertoire diversity changes with age. The donors were split into four age groups: young (average around 15 years), middle-aged (39), aged (over 55) and long-lived (approximately 80). To avoid experimental bias, donors of different ages were spread randomly across the sequencing lanes. The study analyzed two additional independent replicas of 1 million unique cDNA reads from the same blood draw for two donors, one aged 18 to 30 and one aged 80 or older.

The paper as a whole reports these results and caveats: Donor CMV infection status was unknown, potentially confounding age-related changes in expanded clonotypes. Since profiling was done on bulk unsorted PBMCs, naive and antigen-experienced compartments could not be conclusively compared. As age increased, observed TCR beta diversity per million T cells dropped in a roughly linear way, and a significant reduction was already evident by age 40. Observed TCR beta diversity correlated strongly with the percentage of naive T cells measured by flow cytometry. Compared with the aged group, the long-lived group had more naive CD4+ T cells, fewer expanded clones and increased TCR diversity, a pattern suggesting age selection. Estimates of total diversity based on one million sequenced T cells were regarded as lower bounds and as underestimates.

This clonotype was recorded at least ten times. The antigen it recognizes is unknown. No base quality values were provided; no much bigger clone lies one nucleotide off. Systemically healthy Caucasian individuals from Russia, 35 to 50 in total and aged about 6 to 90 years, were included as donors. Roughly 9.5 milliliters of peripheral blood were drawn from each donor into EDTA-treated Vacutainer tubes. PBMCs were isolated by Ficoll-Paque density-gradient centrifugation, with at least 7 million obtained per sample. Total RNA was extracted from PBMCs with Trizol reagent, with at least 6 micrograms obtained per sample. Naive CD45RAhigh/CD27high T cell percentages were measured by flow cytometry on a PBMC aliquot from every donor. Library preparation was by 5' RACE. The listed sequencing device is Illumina HiSeq 2500. A second roughly 7 to 11 cycle PCR used a sample-barcoded 5' primer and a J-beta primer mix. A template-switch 5' adaptor carrying 12 random nucleotides introduced a unique molecular identifier onto each TCR beta cDNA molecule. Each sample yielded at least 3 million CDR3-containing paired-end reads. The Mint cDNA synthesis kit, primed by a TRBC-specific oligonucleotide, was used to synthesize first-strand cDNA from all RNA. All cDNA was treated with uracil-DNA glycosylase and then went through a first 18-cycle PCR with the universal primers M1SS and BC2_uni_R. The study's processing was this. Each sample was normalized by randomly selecting 1 million high-quality reads, each carrying a distinct molecular identifier. Reads with shared molecular identifiers were discarded instead of being binned into consensus sequences. CDR3 identification, clonotype clustering and error correction used MiTCR with a Q25 quality threshold and the strictest error-elimination algorithm. Lower-bound total TCR beta diversity was estimated with a nonparametric unseen species model using Euler transformation. TCRdb reprocessed the public reads (quality trimming at Q25 with fastp, clone calling with MiXCR) and kept in-frame beta chains. Rows are combined by CDR3 protein, so each entry shows the most common genes and DNA. The V and J calls here are based on TCRdb, not the publication. This sample holds hundreds of thousands of distinct CDR3 sequences; approximately 40% were observed only once. The ten largest clones take up roughly 30% of the sample.

The junction shows trimming of 3 bases on V and 3 bases on J, plus 6 bases between the germline ends. The germline V gene supplies CDR1 SQVTM and CDR2 ANQGSEA. Spanning cysteine to phenylalanine, the CDR3 consists of 11 amino acids. Just CDR3 DNA is preserved here, 33 bases in frame from base 1. This chain joins TRBV29-1 to TRBJ2-7, with the D gene call left open. The clonotype comes from a man aged 80 or over in good health. Sequenced sample: blood. In nucleotide form, the sequence is TGCAGCGTTGAGCTAAGCTACGAGCAGTACTTC. Its protein product is CSVELSYEQYF.